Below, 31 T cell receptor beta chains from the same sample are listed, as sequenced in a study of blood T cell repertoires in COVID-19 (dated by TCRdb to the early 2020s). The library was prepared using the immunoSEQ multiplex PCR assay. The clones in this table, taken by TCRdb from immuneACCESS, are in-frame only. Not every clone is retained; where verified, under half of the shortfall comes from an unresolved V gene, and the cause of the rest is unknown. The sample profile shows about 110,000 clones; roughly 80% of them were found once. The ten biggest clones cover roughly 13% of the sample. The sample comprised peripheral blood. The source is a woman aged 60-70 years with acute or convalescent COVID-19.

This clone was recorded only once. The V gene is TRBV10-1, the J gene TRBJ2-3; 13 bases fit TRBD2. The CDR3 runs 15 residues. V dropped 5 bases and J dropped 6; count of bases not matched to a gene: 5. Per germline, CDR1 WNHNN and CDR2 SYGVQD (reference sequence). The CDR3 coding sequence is TGCGCCAGCAGTCGTGGGACTAGCGGGACGGATACGCAGTATTTT. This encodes CASSRGTSGTDTQYF.

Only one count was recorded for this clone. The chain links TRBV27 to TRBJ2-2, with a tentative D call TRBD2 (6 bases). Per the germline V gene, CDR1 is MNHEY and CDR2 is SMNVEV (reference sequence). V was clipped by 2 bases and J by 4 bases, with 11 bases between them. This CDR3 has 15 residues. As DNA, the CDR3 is TGTGCCAGCAGTTTAGGACTATATCTCACCGGGGAGCTGTTTTTT. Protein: CASSLGLYLTGELFF.

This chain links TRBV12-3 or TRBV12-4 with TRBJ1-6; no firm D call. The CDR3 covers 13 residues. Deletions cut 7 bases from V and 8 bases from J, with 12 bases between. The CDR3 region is CASTILQDSPLHF. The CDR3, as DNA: TGTGCCAGCACCATACTCCAGGATTCACCCCTCCACTTT.

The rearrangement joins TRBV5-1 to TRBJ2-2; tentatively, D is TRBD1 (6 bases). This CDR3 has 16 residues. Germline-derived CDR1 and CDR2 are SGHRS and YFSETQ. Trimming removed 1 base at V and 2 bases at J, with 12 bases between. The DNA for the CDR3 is TGCGCCAGCAGCTTGACCGGGACAACTAACACCGGGGAGCTGTTTTTT. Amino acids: CASSLTGTTNTGELFF.

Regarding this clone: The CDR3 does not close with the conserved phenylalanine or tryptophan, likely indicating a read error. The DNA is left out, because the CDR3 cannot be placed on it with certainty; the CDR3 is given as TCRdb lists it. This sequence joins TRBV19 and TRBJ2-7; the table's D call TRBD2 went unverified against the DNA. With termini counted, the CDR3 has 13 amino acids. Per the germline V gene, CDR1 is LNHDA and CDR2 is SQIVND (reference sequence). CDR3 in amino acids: CASSMKTQDPLVL.

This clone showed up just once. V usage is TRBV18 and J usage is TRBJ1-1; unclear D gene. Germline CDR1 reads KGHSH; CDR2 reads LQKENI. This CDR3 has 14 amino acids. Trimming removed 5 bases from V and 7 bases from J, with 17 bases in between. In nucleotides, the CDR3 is TGTGCCAGCTCAGCCCGGGAGCTACGGAGTGAAGCTTTCTTT. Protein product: CASSARELRSEAFF.

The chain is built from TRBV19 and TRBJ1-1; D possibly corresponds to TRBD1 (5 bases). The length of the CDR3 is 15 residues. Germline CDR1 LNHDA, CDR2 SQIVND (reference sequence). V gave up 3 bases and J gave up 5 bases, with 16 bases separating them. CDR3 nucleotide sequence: TGTGCCAGTAGTATTGGGGCAGGGTGGAAGACTGAAGCTTTCTTT. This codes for CASSIGAGWKTEAFF.

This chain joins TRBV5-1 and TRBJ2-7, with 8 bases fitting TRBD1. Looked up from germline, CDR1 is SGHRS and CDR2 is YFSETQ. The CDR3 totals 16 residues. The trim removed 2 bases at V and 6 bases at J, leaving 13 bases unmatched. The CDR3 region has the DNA TGCGCCAGCAGCTTCGACGACCGGACAGGGAAAGGCGAGCAGTACTTC. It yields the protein CASSFDDRTGKGEQYF. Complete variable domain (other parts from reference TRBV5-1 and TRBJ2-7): KAGVTQTPRYLIKTRGQQVTLSCSPISGHRSVSWYQQTPGQGLQFLFEYFSETQRNKGNFPGRFSGRQFSNSRSEMNVSTLELGDSALYLCASSFDDRTGKGEQYFGPGTRLTVT.

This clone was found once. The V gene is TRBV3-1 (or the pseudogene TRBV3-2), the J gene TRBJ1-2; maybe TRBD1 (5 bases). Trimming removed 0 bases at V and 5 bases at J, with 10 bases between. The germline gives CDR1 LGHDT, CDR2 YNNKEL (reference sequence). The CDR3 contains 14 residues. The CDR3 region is CASSQEATEYGYTF. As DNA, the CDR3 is TGTGCCAGCAGCCAAGAAGCGACAGAGTATGGCTACACCTTC.

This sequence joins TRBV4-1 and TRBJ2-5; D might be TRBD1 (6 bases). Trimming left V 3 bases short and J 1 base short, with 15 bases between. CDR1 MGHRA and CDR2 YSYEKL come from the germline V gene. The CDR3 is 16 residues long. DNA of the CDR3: TGCGCCAGCAGCCATATCCCGGGACAAGTCCAAGAGACCCAGTACTTC. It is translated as CASSHIPGQVQETQYF.

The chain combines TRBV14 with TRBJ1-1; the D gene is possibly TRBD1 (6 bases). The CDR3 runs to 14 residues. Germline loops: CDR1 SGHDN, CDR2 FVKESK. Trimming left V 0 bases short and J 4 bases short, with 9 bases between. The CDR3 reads CASSQDLGATEAFF. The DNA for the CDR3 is TGTGCCAGCAGCCAAGATTTGGGGGCCACTGAAGCTTTCTTT. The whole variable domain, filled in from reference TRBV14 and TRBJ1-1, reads EAGVTQFPSHSVIEKGQTVTLRCDPISGHDNLYWYRRVMGKEIKFLLHFVKESKQDESGMPNNRFLAERTGGTYSTLKVQPAELEDSGVYFCASSQDLGATEAFFGQGTRLTVV.

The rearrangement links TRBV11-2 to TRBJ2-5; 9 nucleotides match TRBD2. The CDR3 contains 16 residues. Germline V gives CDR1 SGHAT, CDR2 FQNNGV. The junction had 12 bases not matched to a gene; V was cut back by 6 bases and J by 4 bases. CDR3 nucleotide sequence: TGTGCCAGCAGAAGAGGCGGGGGGGCGCAGGGAGAGACCCAGTACTTC. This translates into CASRRGGGAQGETQYF.

This chain's CDR3 is CASSLDGFDTEAFF. In nucleotides, the CDR3 is TGCGCCAGCAGCTTGGACGGTTTTGACACTGAAGCTTTCTTT. This chain uses TRBV5-1 with TRBJ1-1, with D unclear. This CDR3 spans 14 amino acids. The V end was cut by 0 bases, the J end by 3 bases, with 9 bases between. Germline V gene lookup returns CDR1 SGHRS and CDR2 YFSETQ.

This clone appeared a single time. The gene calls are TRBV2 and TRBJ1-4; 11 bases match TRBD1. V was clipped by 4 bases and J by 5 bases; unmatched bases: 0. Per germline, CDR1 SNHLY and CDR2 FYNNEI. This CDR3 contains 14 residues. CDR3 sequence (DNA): TGTGCCAGCAGTGGGGACAGGGGGAATGAAAAACTGTTTTTT. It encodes CASSGDRGNEKLFF. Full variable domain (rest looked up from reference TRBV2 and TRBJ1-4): EPEVTQTPSHQVTQMGQEVILRCVPISNHLYFYWYRQILGQKVEFLVSFYNNEISEKSEIFDDQFSVERPDGSNFTLKIRSTKLEDSAMYFCASSGDRGNEKLFFGSGTQLSVL.

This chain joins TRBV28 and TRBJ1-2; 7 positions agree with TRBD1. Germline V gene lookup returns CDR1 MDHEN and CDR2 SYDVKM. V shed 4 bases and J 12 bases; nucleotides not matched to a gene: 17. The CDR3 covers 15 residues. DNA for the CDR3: TGTGCCAGCAGTTCAGACCCTTCGACAGGGATGGGCAACACCTTC. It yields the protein CASSSDPSTGMGNTF.

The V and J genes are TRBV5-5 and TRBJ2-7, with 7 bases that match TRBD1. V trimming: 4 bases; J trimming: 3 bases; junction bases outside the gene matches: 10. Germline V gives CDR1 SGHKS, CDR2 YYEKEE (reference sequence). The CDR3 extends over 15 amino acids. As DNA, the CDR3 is TGTGCCAGCAGCGTAGGACAGGCCCTCGGCTACGAGCAGTACTTC. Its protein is CASSVGQALGYEQYF.

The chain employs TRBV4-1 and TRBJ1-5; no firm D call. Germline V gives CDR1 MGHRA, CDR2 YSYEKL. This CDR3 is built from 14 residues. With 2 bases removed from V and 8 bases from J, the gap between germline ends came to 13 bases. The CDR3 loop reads CASSQPDLGEPQHF. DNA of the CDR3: TGCGCCAGCAGCCAACCTGACCTGGGAGAGCCCCAGCATTTT.

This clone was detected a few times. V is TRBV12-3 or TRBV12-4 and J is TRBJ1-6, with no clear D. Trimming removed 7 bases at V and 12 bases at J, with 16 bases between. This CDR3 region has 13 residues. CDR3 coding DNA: TGTGCCAGCACCCGCGACCGGGGTGGACCCCTCCACTTT. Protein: CASTRDRGGPLHF.

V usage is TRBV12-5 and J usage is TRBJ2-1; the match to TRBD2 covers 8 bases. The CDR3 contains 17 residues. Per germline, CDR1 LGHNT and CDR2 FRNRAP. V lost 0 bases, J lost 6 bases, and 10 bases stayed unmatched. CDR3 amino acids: CASGLVRNSGDLNEQFF. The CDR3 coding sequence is TGTGCTAGTGGTTTGGTAAGAAATAGCGGGGACCTCAATGAGCAGTTCTTC.

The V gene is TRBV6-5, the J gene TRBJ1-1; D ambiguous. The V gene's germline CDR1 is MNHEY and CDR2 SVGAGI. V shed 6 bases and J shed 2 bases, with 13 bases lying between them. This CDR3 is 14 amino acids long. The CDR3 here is CASRRRYGNTEAFF. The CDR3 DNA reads TGTGCCAGCAGAAGGAGGTATGGTAACACTGAAGCTTTCTTT.

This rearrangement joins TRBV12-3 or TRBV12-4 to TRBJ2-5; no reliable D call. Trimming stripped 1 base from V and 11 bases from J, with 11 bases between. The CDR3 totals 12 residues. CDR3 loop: CASSLVYSMQYF. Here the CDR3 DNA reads TGTGCCAGCAGTTTAGTCTACTCTATGCAGTACTTC.

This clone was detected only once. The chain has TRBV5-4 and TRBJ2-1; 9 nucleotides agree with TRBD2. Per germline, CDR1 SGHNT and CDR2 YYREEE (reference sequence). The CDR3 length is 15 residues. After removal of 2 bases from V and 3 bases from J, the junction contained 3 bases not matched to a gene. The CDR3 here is CASSLAGGYYNEQFF. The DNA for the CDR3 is TGTGCCAGCAGCTTAGCGGGAGGCTACTACAATGAGCAGTTCTTC.

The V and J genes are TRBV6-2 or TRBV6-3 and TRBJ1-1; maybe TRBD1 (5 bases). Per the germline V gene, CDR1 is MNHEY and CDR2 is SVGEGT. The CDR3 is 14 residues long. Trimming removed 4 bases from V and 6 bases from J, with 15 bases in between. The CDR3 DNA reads TGTGCCAGCAGTTCACCGCGGGGGGGTGCTGAAGCTTTCTTT. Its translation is CASSSPRGGAEAFF.

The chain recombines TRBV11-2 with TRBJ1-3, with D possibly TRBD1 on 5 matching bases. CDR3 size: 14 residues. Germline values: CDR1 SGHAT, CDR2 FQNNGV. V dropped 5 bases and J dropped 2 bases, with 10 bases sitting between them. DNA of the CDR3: TGTGCCAGCAGCCTCACAGGCCCTGGAAACACCATATATTTT. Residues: CASSLTGPGNTIYF.

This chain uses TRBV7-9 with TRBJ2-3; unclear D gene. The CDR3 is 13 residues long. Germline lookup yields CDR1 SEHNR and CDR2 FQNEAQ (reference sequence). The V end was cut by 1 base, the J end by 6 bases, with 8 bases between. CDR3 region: CASSLVGGDTQYF. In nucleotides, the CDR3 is TGTGCCAGCAGCTTAGTCGGCGGTGATACGCAGTATTTT.

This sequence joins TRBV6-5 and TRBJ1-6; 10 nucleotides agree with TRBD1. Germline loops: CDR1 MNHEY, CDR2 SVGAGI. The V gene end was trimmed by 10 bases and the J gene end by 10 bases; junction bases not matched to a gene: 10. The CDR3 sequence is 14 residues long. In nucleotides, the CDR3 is TGTGCCACCCTACGGGACAGGGGCGACTCACCCCTCCACTTT. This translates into CATLRDRGDSPLHF.

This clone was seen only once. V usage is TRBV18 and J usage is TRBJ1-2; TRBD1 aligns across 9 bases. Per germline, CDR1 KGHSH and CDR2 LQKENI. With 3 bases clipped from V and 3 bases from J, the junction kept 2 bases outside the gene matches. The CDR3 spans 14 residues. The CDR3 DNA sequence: TGTGCCAGCTCACCTTGGACAGGGGACTATGGCTACACCTTC. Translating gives CASSPWTGDYGYTF.

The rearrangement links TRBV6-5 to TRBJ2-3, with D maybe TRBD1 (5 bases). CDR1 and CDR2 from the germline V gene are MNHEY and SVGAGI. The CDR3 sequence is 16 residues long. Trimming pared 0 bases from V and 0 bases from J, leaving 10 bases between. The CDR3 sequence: CASSYSNQGSTDTQYF. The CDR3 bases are TGTGCCAGCAGTTACTCAAACCAGGGAAGCACAGATACGCAGTATTTT.

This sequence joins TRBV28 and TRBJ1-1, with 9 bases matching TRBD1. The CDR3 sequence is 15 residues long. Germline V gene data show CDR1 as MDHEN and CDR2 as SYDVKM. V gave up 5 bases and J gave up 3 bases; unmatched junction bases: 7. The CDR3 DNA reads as TGTGCCAGCAGTGAGATACAGGGGGCGGACACTGAAGCTTTCTTT. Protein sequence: CASSEIQGADTEAFF.

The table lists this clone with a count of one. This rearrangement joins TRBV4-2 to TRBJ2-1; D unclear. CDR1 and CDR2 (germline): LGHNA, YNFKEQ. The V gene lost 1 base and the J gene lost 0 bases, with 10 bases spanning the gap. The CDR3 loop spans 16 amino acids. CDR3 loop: CASSQGSVNSYNEQFF. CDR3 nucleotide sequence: TGTGCCAGCAGCCAAGGGTCGGTTAACTCCTACAATGAGCAGTTCTTC.

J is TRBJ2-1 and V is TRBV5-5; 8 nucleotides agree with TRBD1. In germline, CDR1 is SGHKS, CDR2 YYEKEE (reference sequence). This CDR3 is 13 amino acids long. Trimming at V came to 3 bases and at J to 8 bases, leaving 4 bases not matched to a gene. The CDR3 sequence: CASSSYRGDEQFF. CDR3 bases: TGTGCCAGCAGCTCCTACAGGGGGGATGAGCAGTTCTTC.